This TCR beta chain was observed in a study of T cells in Graves' hyperthyroidism and ophthalmopathy (dated by TCRdb to the late 2010s). As for the study more broadly: Peripheral blood was collected at initial diagnosis, before any treatment. The paper describes TCR Vbeta CDR3 sequencing of about 140 peripheral blood samples, made up of around 41 ophthalmopathy patients, approximately 76 hyperthyroidism patients and 17 progressor patients. After blood sampling, hyperthyroidism patients were treated with methimazole at a starting dose of 30 mg daily, and ophthalmopathy patients were treated with high-dose intravenous methylprednisolone. TCR V-J signatures able to tell the groups apart were searched for in a discovery cohort of 90 to 100 patients, of whom 43 had Graves' ophthalmopathy and roughly 58 had stable Graves' hyperthyroidism. Prospective prediction of ophthalmopathy was tested in an independent validation cohort consisting of 18 hyperthyroidism patients and approximately 16 patients who later progressed to ophthalmopathy. The roughly 100 discovery patients were randomly split 7:3 into training and test sets. In more than five Graves' hyperthyroidism patients, the study also compared T-cell repertoires from thyroid tissue with T-cell repertoires from blood.

Moderately to severely active disease, a Clinical Activity Score of at least 3, a NOSPECS grade of at least 4, and a duration under 3 months were present in ophthalmopathy patients. Any patient with an uncontrolled infection, another autoimmune disease, pregnancy or lactation was excluded. Diagnoses were based on clinical symptoms, serum thyroxine and TRAb, thyroid ultrasound and orbital computed tomography. PBMCs were separated from 8 to 10 ml of fresh peripheral blood using Ficoll-Paque density gradient centrifugation. Total RNA was extracted with Trizol reagent, and quality was checked on an Agilent 2100 Bioanalyzer. The TCR beta CDR3 regions were amplified from RNA transcripts. The first round of RT-PCR for the TCR CDR3 was performed with the HTBI primer set and the Qiagen OneStep RT-PCR kit. The libraries were constructed in a second round of multiplex PCR and then size-selected and purified. Libraries were sequenced paired-end with 100 bp reads on an Illumina HiSeq2000. From the authors' description of their analysis: SOAPnuke was used to process the raw data, removing reads that contained adapters or uncalled bases, had a mean Phred below 15, or lacked an exact match to the constant primer or identifier. High-quality paired reads were merged using COPE v1.2.5, and each unique nucleotide sequence was defined as a clonotype. Clonotypes were aligned to IMGT TRBV, TRBD and TRBJ reference segments using MiTCR v1.1. The analysis was restricted to V-J combinations with a frequency above 0.0001, which together covered 99% to 99.2% of the repertoires. The TCS score was defined as the ratio of F50 (clonal expansion) to E x V (chaos), calculated using BLOSUM62-based TCRdist between CDR3 peptides within each V-J. Welch's t-statistics and random forest reduced some 510 V-J features to some 14, which were used in a naive Bayes classifier (R e1071). TCRdb passed the public sequencing reads through fastp at Q25 and MiXCR, retaining productive beta sequences. Every CDR3 protein is listed once, alongside the most common genes and DNA of its rows. For this entry, the V and J calls and clone size follow TCRdb and not the study's own pipeline. The sample table records around 690,000 distinct CDR3 sequences; less than 25% of these occur just once. Clones ranked in the top ten supply about 35% of the sample.

What the work shows at the level of the full study, not this receptor alone: Most expanded thyroid clonotypes (frequency above 0.001) were also found in blood, which suggests that blood repertoires may mirror thyroid immune responses. Sample size was not statistically predetermined, and investigators were not blinded to group allocation. In cross-validation, a model built on a 13 V-J signature told ophthalmopathy apart from stable hyperthyroidism with 87.88% sensitivity and approximately 81% specificity, and in testing the same model reached 80%/75%. During validation, the model predicted progression to ophthalmopathy a median of around 7 months ahead of onset, with almost 71% sensitivity and about 75% specificity.

The germline V gene yields SGHAT for CDR1 and FQNNGV for CDR2. From cysteine to phenylalanine, the CDR3 is 16 amino acids long. Kept here is only the CDR3 DNA, which spans 48 bases and is read in frame from base 1. Germline trimming: 0 bases from V, 3 bases from J; junction bases outside gene matches: 8. This clonotype was counted a few times. The target of this receptor is not known. No base quality information exists; no much larger clone differs at one position. Sample: blood. The receptor comes from a man in his thirties or forties with Graves' ophthalmopathy. The chain was built from TRBV11-2 and TRBJ2-7; 7 middle bases align to TRBD2. CDR3 reads: CASSLDQASGYYEQYF. In nucleotides, the sequence is TGTGCCAGCAGCTTAGATCAGGCTAGCGGATACTACGAGCAGTACTTC.